One sample yielded the 2 T cell receptor beta chains listed below, sequenced in a study of cytotoxic CD8 clonotypes in ibrutinib-treated CLL. Only in-frame clones appear in the TCRdb table, and some are missing; sequencing was by immunoSEQ multiplex PCR. The sample contains about 92,000 clones, roughly three quarters of which appear only once. This specimen was PBMCs, taken after 24 months of ibrutinib treatment. These receptors were taken from a human donor with chronic lymphocytic leukemia.

This clone was seen a few times. This chain joins TRBV18 and TRBJ2-5, with 8 bases lining up with TRBD1. The ends lost 4 bases at V and 2 bases at J; junction bases unmatched: 3. Germline CDR1 reads KGHSH; CDR2 reads LQKENI. CDR3 size: 14 residues. In DNA, the CDR3 is TGTGCCAGCTCACGTACAGGGGGGCAAGAGACCCAGTACTTC. It codes for CASSRTGGQETQYF.

The gene calls are TRBV27 and TRBJ2-3; 8 bases are a match to TRBD1. Trimming took 2 bases from V and 6 from J; bases not matched to a gene: 7. The CDR3 length is 15 residues. CDR1 is MNHEY, CDR2 SMNVEV, per germline (reference sequence). CDR3 sequence: CASSLLSGGEDTQYF. In nucleotides, the CDR3 is TGTGCCAGCAGTTTACTGTCAGGGGGCGAGGATACGCAGTATTTT.